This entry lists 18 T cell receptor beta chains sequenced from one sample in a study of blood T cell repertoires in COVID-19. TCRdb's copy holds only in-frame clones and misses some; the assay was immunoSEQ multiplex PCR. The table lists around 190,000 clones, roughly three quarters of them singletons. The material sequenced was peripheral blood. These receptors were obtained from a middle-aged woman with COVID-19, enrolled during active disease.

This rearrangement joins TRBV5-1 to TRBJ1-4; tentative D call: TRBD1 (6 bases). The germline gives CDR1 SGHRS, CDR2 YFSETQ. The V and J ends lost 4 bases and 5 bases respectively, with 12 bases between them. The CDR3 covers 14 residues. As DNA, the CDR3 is TGCGCCAGCAGCATGACAGGTGTGAATGAAAAACTGTTTTTT. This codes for CASSMTGVNEKLFF.

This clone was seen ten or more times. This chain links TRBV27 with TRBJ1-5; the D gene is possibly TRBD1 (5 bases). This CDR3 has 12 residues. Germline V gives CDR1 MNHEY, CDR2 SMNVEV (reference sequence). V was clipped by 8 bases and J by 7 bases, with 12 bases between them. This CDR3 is CASGGGYQPQHF. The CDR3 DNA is TGTGCCAGCGGGGGGGGGTACCAGCCCCAGCATTTT.

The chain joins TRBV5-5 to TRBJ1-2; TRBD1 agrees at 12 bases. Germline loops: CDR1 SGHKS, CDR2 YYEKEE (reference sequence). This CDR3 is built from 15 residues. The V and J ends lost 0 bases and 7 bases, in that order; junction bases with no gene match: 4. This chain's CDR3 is CASSLDRDRGPGYTF. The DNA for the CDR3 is TGTGCCAGCAGCTTGGACAGGGACAGGGGGCCTGGCTACACCTTC. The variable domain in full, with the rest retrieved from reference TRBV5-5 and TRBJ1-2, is DAGVTQSPTHLIKTRGQQVTLRCSPISGHKSVSWYQQVLGQGPQFIFQYYEKEERGRGNFPDRFSARQFPNYSSELNVNALLLGDSALYLCASSLDRDRGPGYTFGSGTRLTVV.

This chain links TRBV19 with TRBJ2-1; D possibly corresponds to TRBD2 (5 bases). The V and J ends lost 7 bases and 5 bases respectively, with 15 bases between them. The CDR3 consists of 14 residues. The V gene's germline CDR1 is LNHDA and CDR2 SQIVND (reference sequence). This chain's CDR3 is CASTVETTHNEQFF. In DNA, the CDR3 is TGTGCCAGTACGGTCGAGACTACACACAATGAGCAGTTCTTC.

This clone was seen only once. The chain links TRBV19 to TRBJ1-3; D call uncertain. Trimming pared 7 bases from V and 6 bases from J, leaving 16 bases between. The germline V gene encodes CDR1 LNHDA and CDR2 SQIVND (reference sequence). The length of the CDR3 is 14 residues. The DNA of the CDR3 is TGTGCCAGTACCCCCGCCACCGGTTCAAACACCATATATTTT. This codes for CASTPATGSNTIYF.

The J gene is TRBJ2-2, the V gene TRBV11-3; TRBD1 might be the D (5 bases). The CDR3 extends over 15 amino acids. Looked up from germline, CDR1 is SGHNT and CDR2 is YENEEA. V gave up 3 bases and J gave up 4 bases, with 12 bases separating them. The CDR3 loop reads CASSLNQGSTGELFF. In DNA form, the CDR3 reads TGTGCCAGCAGCTTGAACCAGGGAAGCACCGGGGAGCTGTTTTTT.

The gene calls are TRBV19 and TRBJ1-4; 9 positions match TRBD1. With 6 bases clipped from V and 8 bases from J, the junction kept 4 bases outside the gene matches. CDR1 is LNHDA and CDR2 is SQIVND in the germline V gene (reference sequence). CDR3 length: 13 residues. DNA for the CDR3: TGTGCCAGTAGAGGGACAGGGTACGAAAAACTGTTTTTT. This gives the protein CASRGTGYEKLFF.

This CDR3 reads CASSQGRDSHYGYTF. For the CDR3, the DNA is TGCGCCAGCAGCCAAGGGCGGGACAGCCACTATGGCTACACCTTC. The chain has TRBV4-1 and TRBJ1-2; 7 bases match TRBD1. Trimming took 1 base from V and 3 from J; bases not matched to a gene: 5. Germline assignment: CDR1 MGHRA and CDR2 YSYEKL. The CDR3 has 15 residues.

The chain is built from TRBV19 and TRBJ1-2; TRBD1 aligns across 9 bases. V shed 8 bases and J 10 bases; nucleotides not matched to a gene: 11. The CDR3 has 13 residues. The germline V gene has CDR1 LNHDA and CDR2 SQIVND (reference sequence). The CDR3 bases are TGTGCCAGTTTTCACCGGGACAGGGCAGACTACACCTTC. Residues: CASFHRDRADYTF.

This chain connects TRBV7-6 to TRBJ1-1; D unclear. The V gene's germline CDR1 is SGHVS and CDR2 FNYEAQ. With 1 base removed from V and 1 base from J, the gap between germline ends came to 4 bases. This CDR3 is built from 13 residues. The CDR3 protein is CASSLVRNTEAFF. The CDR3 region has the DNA TGTGCCAGCAGCTTAGTTCGGAACACTGAAGCTTTCTTT.

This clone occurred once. DNA of the CDR3: TGTGCCAGCAGCCCTAGCGGGGGGGGCGAGCAGTACTTC. Protein sequence: CASSPSGGGEQYF. V and J are TRBV7-3 and TRBJ2-7; the match to TRBD2 covers 12 bases. V shed 5 bases and J 6 bases; nucleotides not matched to a gene: 2. This CDR3 is 13 amino acids long. The germline CDR1 and CDR2 sequences are SGHTA and FQGTGA.

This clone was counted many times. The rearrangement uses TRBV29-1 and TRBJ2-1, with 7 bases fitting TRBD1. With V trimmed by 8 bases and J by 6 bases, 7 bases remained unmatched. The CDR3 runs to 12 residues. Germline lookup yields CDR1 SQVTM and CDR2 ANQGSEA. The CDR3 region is CSTEGTANEQFF. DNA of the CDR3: TGCAGCACCGAGGGGACAGCCAATGAGCAGTTCTTC.

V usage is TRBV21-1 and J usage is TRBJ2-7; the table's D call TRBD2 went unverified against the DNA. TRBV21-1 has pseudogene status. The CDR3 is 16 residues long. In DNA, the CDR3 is TGTGCCAGCAGCAAAAGGGACGGGAGGGCCCCCTACGAGCAGTACTTC. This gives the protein CASSKRDGRAPYEQYF.

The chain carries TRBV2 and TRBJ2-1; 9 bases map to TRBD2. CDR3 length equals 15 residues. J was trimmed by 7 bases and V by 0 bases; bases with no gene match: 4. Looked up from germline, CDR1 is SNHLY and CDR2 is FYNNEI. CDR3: CASSEARGGGNEQFF. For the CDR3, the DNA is TGTGCCAGCAGTGAAGCGCGGGGGGGCGGTAATGAGCAGTTCTTC.

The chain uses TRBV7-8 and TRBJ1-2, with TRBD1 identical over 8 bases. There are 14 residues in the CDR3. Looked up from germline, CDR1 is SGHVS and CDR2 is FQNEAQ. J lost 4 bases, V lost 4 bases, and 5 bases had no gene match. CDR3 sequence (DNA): TGTGCCAGCAGCTATTCAGGGGGCGGCTATGGCTACACCTTC. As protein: CASSYSGGGYGYTF. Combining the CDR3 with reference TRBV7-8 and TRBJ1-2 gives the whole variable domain GAGVSQSPRYKVAKRGQDVALRCDPISGHVSLFWYQQALGQGPEFLTYFQNEAQLDKSGLPSDRFFAERPEGSVSTLKIQRTQQEDSAVYLCASSYSGGGYGYTFGSGTRLTVV.

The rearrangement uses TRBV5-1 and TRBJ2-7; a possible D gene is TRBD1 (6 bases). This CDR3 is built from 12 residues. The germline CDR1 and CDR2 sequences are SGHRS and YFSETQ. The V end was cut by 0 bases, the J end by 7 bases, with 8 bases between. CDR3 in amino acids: CASSLEQGEQYF. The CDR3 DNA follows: TGCGCCAGCAGCTTGGAACAGGGTGAGCAGTACTTC.

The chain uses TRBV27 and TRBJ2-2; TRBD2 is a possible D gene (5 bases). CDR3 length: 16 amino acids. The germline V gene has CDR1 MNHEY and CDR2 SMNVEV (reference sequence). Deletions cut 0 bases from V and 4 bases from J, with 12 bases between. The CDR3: CASSLSPSRGTGELFF. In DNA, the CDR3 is TGTGCCAGCAGTTTATCGCCCAGTCGGGGCACCGGGGAGCTGTTTTTT.

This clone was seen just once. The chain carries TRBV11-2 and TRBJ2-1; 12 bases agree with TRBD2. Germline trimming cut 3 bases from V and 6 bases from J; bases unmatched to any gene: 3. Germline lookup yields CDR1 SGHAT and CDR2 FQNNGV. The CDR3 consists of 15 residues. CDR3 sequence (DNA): TGTGCCAGCAGCTTCCGACTAGCGGGGGCCAATGAGCAGTTCTTC. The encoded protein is CASSFRLAGANEQFF. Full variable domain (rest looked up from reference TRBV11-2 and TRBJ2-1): EAGVAQSPRYKIIEKRQSVAFWCNPISGHATLYWYQQILGQGPKLLIQFQNNGVVDDSQLPKDRFSAERLKGVDSTLKIQPAKLEDSAVYLCASSFRLAGANEQFFGPGTRLTVL.